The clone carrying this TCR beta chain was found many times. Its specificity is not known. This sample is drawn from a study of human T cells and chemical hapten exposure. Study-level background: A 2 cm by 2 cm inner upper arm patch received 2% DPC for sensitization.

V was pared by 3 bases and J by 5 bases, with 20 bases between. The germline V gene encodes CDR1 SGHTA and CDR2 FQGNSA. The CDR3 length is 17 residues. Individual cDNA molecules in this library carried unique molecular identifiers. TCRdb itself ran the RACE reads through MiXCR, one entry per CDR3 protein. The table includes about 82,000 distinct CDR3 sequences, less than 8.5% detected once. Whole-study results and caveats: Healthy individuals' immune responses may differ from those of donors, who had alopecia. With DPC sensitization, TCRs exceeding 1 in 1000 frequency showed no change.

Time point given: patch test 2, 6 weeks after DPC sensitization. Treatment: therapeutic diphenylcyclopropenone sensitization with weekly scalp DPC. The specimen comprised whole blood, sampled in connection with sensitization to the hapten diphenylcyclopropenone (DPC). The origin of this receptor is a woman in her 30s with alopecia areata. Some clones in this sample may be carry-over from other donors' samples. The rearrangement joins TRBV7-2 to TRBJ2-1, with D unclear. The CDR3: CASSFRAVVSWDNEQFF. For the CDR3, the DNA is TGTGCCAGCAGCTTTAGGGCCGTAGTGTCATGGGACAATGAGCAGTTCTTC.